This is a list of T cell receptor beta chains from one sample in a study of shared clonotypes between healthy human individuals. The table came from immunoSEQ multiplex PCR; TCRdb's copy has only in-frame clones and leaves some out. The repertoire holds roughly 100,000 clones, with roughly 66% as singletons. The sequenced sample was memory CD8+ T cells sorted from blood. All receptors come from a woman aged 25 to 39 in good health. Each CDR3 is given with its conserved first and last residue. Fields, in order: clone size, D gene, V gene, J gene, CDR3 DNA, CDR3 protein. D genes are given only for firm matches. Clone size is stated in some rows and not others, as once, few, many or a class when expanded.

abundance: NA
d_gene: TRBD2
v_gene: TRBV11-2
j_gene: TRBJ2-1
CDR3nt: TGTGCCAGCAGCTTAGGACTAGCGGGAGGAGGGCTTGAGCAGTTCTTC
CDR3aa: CASSLGLAGGGLEQFF

abundance: few
d_gene: NA
v_gene: TRBV19
j_gene: TRBJ2-7
CDR3nt: TGTGCCAGTAGTATAGAGCCGTGGGGGGCCCCCAACTCCTACGAGCAGTACTTC
CDR3aa: CASSIEPWGAPNSYEQYF

abundance: few
d_gene: NA
v_gene: TRBV2
j_gene: TRBJ1-2
CDR3nt: TGTGCCAGCAGAGAAGCCGGGACAACGTTCTATGGCTACACCTTC
CDR3aa: CASREAGTTFYGYTF

abundance: NA
d_gene: TRBD2
v_gene: TRBV5-6
j_gene: TRBJ2-7
CDR3nt: TGTGCCAGCAGCTTGGGAGGCGGGCGGGAGGGCCTGTACGAGCAGTACTTC
CDR3aa: CASSLGGGREGLYEQYF

abundance: NA
d_gene: NA
v_gene: TRBV5-6
j_gene: TRBJ2-7
CDR3nt: TGTGCCAGCAGCACCGGGACCGGACGCTACGAGCAGTACTTC
CDR3aa: CASSTGTGRYEQYF

abundance: few
d_gene: NA
v_gene: TRBV27
j_gene: TRBJ1-5
CDR3nt: TGTGCCAGCAGTCCCTCGGACAGTCCCGGGGCCCAGCATTTT
CDR3aa: CASSPSDSPGAQHF

abundance: NA
d_gene: TRBD2
v_gene: TRBV4-2
j_gene: TRBJ2-5
CDR3nt: TGTGCCAGCAGCTTCCAGGCGGGAGGGGCGGAGACCCAGTACTTC
CDR3aa: CASSFQAGGAETQYF

abundance: many
d_gene: NA
v_gene: TRBV5-1
j_gene: TRBJ1-4
CDR3nt: TGCGCCAGCAGCTTGGGGGGTGCAACTAATGAAAAACTGTTTTTT
CDR3aa: CASSLGGATNEKLFF

abundance: few
d_gene: NA
v_gene: TRBV15
j_gene: TRBJ1-3
CDR3nt: TGTGCCACCAGAAAAGTGGGCGGAAACACCATATATTTT
CDR3aa: CATRKVGGNTIYF

abundance: NA
d_gene: NA
v_gene: TRBV5-1
j_gene: TRBJ2-7
CDR3nt: TGCGCCAGCAGCTCCTCCCGTTCCTACGAGCAGTACTTC
CDR3aa: CASSSSRSYEQYF

abundance: NA
d_gene: TRBD2
v_gene: TRBV6-5
j_gene: TRBJ2-1
CDR3nt: TGTGCCAGCAGCCAACTAGCGTTACCCTACAATGAGCAGTTCTTC
CDR3aa: CASSQLALPYNEQFF

abundance: NA
d_gene: NA
v_gene: TRBV7-9
j_gene: TRBJ2-1
CDR3nt: TGTGCCAGCAGCTTAGCTGGCAGGGGTTCCTACAATGAGCAGTTCTTC
CDR3aa: CASSLAGRGSYNEQFF

abundance: NA
d_gene: TRBD1
v_gene: TRBV4-1
j_gene: TRBJ1-1
CDR3nt: TGCGCCAGCAGCCAAGTCTCCGGGACAGCTCGCGAAGCTTTCTTT
CDR3aa: CASSQVSGTAREAFF